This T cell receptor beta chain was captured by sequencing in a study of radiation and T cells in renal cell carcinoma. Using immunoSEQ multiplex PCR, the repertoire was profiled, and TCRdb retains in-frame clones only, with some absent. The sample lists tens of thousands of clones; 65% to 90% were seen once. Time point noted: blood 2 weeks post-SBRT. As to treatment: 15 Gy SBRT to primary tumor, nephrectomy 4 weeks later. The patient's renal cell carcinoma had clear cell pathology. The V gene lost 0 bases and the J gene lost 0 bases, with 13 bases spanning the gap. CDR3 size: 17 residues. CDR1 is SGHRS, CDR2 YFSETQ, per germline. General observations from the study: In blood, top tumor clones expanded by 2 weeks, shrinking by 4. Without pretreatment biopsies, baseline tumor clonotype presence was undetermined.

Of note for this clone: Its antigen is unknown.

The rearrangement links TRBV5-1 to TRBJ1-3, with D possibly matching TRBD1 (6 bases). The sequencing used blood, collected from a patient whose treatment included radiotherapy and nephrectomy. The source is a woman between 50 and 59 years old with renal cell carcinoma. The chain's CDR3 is CASSLEAGDRSGNTIYF. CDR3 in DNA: TGCGCCAGCAGCTTGGAGGCAGGGGACCGCTCTGGAAACACCATATATTTT. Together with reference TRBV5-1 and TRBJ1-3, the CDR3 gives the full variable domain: KAGVTQTPRYLIKTRGQQVTLSCSPISGHRSVSWYQQTPGQGLQFLFEYFSETQRNKGNFPGRFSGRQFSNSRSEMNVSTLELGDSALYLCASSLEAGDRSGNTIYFGEGSWLTVV.